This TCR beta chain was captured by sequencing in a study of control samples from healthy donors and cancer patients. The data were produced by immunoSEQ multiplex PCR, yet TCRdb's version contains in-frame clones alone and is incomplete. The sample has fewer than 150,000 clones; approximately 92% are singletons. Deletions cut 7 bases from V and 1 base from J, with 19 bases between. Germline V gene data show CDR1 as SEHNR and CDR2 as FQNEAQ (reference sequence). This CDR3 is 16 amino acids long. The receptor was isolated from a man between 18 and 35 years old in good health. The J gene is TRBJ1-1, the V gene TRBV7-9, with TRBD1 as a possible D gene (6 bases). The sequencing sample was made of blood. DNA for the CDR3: TGTGCCAGCAACCCCCAAGGGGGGGGGCCGAACACTGAAGCTTTCTTT. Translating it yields CASNPQGGGPNTEAFF.